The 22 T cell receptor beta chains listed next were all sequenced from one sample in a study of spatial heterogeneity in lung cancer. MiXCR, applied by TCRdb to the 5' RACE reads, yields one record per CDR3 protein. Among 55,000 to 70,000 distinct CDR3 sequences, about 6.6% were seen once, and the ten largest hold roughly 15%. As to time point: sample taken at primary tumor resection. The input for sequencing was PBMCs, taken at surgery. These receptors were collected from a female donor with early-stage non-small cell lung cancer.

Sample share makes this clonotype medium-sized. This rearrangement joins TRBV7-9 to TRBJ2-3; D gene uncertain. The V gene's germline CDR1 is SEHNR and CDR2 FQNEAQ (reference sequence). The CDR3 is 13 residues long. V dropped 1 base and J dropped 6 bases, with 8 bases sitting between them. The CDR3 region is CASSLDERDTQYF. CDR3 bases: TGTGCCAGCAGCTTAGATGAGAGGGATACGCAGTATTTT.

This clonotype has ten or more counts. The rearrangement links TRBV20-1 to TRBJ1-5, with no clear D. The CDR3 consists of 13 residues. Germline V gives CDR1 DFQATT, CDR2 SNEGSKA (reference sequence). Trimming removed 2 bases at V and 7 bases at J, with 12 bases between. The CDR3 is CSARLGPEQPQHF. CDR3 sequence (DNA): TGCAGTGCTAGACTCGGACCGGAGCAGCCCCAGCATTTT.

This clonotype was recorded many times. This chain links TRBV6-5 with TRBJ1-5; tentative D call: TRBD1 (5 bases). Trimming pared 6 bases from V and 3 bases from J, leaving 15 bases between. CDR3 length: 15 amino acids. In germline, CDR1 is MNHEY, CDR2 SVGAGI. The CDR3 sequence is CASRERGLANQPQHF. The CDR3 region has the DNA TGTGCCAGCAGGGAAAGGGGTCTGGCCAATCAGCCCCAGCATTTT.

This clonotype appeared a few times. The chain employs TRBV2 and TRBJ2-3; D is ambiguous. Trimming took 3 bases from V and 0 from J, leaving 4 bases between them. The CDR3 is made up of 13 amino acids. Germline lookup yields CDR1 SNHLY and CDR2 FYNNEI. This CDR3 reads CASSDMSTDTQYF. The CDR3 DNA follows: TGTGCCAGCAGTGATATGAGCACAGATACGCAGTATTTT.

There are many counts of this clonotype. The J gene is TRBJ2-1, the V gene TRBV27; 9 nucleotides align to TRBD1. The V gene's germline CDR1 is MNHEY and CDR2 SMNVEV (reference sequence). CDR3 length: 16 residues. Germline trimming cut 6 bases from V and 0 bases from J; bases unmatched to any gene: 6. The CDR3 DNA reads TGTGCCAGCAGGACGACAGGGGGGAGCTCCTACAATGAGCAGTTCTTC. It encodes CASRTTGGSSYNEQFF.

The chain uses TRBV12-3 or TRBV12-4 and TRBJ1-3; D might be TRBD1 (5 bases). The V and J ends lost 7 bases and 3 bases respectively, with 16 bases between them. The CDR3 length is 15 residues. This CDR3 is CASTIGGSLGNTIYF. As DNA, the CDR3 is TGTGCCAGCACTATTGGGGGAAGCCTTGGAAACACCATATATTTT.

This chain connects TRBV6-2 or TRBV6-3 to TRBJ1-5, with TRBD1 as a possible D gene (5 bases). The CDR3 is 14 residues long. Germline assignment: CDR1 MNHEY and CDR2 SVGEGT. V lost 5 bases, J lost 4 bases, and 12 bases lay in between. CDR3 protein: CASSKSGGNQPQHF. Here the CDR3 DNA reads TGTGCCAGCAGTAAATCGGGGGGAAATCAGCCCCAGCATTTT.

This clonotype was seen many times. The CDR3 DNA sequence: TGTGCCAGCAGCCCCCTACAGGGGGCGAACACTGAAGCTTTCTTT. Its protein is CASSPLQGANTEAFF. The chain carries TRBV7-3 and TRBJ1-1; TRBD1 matches at 9 bases. The V segment lost 5 bases and the J segment 1 base; nucleotides outside the gene matches: 5. Germline CDR1 is SGHTA and CDR2 is FQGTGA. The CDR3 has 15 amino acids.

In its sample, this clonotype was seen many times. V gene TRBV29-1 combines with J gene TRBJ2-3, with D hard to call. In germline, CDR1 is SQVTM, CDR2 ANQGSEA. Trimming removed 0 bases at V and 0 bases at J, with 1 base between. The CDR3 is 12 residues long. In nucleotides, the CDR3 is TGCAGCGTTGAAGATAGCACAGATACGCAGTATTTT. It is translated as CSVEDSTDTQYF.

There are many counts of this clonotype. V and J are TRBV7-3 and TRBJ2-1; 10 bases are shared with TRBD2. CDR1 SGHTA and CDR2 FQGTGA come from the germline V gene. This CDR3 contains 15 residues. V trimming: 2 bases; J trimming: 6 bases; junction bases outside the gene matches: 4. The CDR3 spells CASSLLAGVVNEQFF. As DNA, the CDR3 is TGTGCCAGCAGCTTACTAGCGGGGGTCGTCAATGAGCAGTTCTTC.

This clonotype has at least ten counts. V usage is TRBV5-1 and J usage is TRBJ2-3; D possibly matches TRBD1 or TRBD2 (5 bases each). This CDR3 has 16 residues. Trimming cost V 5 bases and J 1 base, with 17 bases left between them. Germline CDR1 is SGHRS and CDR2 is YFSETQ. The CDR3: CASRFGAAGGTDTQYF. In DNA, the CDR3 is TGCGCCAGCAGGTTTGGGGCTGCCGGGGGCACAGATACGCAGTATTTT. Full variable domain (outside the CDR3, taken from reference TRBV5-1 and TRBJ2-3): KAGVTQTPRYLIKTRGQQVTLSCSPISGHRSVSWYQQTPGQGLQFLFEYFSETQRNKGNFPGRFSGRQFSNSRSEMNVSTLELGDSALYLCASRFGAAGGTDTQYFGPGTRLTVL.

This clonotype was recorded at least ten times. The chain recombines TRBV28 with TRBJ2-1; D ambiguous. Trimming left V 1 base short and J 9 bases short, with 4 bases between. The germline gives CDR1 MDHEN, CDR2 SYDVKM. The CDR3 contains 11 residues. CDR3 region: CASSLSGEQFF. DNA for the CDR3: TGTGCCAGCAGTTTATCGGGTGAGCAGTTCTTC.

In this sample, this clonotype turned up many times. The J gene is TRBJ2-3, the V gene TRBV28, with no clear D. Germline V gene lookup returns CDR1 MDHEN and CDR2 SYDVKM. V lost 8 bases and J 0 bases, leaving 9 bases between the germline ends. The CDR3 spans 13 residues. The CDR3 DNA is TGTGCCAGCGAGTGGGCGAGCACAGATACGCAGTATTTT. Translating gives CASEWASTDTQYF.

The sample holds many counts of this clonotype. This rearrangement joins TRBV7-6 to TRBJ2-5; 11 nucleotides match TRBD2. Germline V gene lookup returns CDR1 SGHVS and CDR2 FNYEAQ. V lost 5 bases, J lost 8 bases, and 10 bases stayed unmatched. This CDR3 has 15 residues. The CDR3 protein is CASSIGTSGVSTQYF. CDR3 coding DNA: TGTGCCAGCAGCATTGGGACTAGCGGAGTGAGCACCCAGTACTTC.

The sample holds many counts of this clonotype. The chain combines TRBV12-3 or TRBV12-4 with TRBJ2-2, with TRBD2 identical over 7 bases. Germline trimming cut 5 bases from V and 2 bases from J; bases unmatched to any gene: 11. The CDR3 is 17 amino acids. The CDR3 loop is CASSPREGLINTGELFF. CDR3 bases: TGTGCCAGCAGTCCCAGGGAGGGACTGATAAACACCGGGGAGCTGTTTTTT.

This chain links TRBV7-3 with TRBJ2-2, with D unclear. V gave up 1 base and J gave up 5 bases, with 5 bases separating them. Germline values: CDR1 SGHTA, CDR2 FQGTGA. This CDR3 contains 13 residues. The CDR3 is CASSLSSTGELFF. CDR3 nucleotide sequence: TGTGCCAGCAGCTTAAGCAGTACCGGGGAGCTGTTTTTT.

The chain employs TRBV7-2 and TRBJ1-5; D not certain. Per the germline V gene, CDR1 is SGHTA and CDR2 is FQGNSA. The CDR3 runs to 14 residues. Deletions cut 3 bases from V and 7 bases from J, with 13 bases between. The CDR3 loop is CASSFNGLGQPQHF. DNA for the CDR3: TGTGCCAGCAGCTTCAACGGATTAGGGCAGCCCCAGCATTTT.

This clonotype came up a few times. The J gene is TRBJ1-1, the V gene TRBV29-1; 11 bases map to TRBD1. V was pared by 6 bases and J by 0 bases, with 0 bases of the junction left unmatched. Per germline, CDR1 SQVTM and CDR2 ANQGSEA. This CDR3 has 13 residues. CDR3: CSVDRGLNTEAFF. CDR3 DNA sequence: TGCAGCGTGGACAGGGGGCTGAACACTGAAGCTTTCTTT.

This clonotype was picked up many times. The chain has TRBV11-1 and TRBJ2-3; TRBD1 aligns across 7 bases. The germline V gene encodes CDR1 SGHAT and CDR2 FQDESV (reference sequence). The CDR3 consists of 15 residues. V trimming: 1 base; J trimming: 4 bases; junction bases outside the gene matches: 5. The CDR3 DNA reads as TGTGCCAGCAGCTTAGTACAGGGGTTCGCAGATACGCAGTATTTT. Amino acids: CASSLVQGFADTQYF.

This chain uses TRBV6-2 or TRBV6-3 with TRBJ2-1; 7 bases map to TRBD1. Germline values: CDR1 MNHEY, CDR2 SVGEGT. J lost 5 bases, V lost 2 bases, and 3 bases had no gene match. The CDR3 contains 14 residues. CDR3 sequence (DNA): TGTGCCAGCAGTTACAACAGGGGAAACAATGAGCAGTTCTTC. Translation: CASSYNRGNNEQFF.

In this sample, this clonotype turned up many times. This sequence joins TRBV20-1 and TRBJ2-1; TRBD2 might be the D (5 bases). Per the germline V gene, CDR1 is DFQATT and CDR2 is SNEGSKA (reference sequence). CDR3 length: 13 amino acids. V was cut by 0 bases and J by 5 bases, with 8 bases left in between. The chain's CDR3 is CSARDSGDNEQFF. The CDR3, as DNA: TGCAGTGCTAGAGACTCCGGGGACAATGAGCAGTTCTTC.

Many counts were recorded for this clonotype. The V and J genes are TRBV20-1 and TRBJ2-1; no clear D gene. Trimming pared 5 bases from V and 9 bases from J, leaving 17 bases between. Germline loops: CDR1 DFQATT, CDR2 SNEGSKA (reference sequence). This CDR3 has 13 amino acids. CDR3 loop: CSASLTVGGEQFF. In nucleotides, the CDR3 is TGCAGTGCTTCCCTCACCGTAGGCGGTGAGCAGTTCTTC.